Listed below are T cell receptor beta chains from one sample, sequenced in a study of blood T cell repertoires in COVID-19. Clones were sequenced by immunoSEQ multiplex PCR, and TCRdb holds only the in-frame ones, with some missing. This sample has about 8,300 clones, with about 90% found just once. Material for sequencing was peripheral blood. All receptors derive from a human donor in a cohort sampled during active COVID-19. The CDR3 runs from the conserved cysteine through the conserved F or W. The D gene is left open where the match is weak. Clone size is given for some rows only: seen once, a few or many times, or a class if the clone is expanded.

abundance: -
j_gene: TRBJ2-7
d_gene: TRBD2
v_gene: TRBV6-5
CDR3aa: CASSYLAGGTYEQYF
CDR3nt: TGTGCCAGCAGTTACTTAGCGGGGGGGACCTACGAGCAGTACTTC

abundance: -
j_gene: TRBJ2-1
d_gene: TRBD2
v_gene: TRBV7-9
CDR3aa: CAISSGLYNEQFF
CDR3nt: TGTGCCATCTCTAGCGGGCTGTACAATGAGCAGTTCTTC

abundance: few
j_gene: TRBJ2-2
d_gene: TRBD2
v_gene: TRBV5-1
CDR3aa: CASSFAGTSAANTGELFF
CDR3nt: TGCGCCAGCAGCTTCGCCGGGACTAGCGCCGCGAACACCGGGGAGCTGTTTTTT

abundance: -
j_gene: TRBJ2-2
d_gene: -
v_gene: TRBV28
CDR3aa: CASSPPLAVLRFF
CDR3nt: TGTGCCAGCAGTCCTCCGCTCGCGGTCCTCAGGTTTTTT

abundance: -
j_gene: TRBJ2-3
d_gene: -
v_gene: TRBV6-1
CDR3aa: CASSEELYSEGRTDTQYF
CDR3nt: TGTGCCAGCAGTGAAGAGTTGTACTCGGAGGGGCGCACAGATACGCAGTATTTT

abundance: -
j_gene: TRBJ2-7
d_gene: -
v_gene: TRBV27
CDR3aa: CASSFQGSYEQYF
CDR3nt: TGTGCCAGCAGTTTCCAGGGTTCCTACGAGCAGTACTTC

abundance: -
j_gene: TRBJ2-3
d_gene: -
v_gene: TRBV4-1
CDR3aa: CASSQGVMQVHTDTQYF
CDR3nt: TGCGCCAGCAGCCAAGGGGTCATGCAGGTCCACACAGATACGCAGTATTTT

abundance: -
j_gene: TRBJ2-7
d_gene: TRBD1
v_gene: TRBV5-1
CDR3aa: CASSVGQNEQYF
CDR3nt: TGCGCCAGCAGCGTGGGACAGAACGAGCAGTACTTC

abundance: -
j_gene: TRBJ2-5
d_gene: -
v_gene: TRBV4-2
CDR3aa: CASSQDHRGETQYF
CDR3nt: TGTGCCAGCAGCCAAGATCACCGGGGAGAGACCCAGTACTTC

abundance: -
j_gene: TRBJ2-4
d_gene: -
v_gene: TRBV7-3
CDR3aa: CASSLRQDLAKNIQYF
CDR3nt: TGTGCCAGCAGCTTAAGACAGGACCTAGCCAAAAACATTCAGTACTTC

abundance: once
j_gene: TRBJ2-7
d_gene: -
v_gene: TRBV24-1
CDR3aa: CATSDLNYEQYF
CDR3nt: TGTGCCACCAGTGATCTAAACTACGAGCAGTACTTC

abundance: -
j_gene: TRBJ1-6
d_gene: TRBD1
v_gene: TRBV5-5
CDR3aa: CASSSRQGGNSPLHF
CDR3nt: TGTGCCAGCAGCTCCCGACAGGGTGGCAATTCACCCCTCCACTTT

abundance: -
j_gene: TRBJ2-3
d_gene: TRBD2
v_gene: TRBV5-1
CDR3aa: CASSSLAGANTDTQYF
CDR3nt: TGCGCCAGCAGCTCCCTGGCGGGAGCGAACACAGATACGCAGTATTTT

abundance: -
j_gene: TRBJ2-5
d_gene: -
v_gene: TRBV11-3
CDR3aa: CASSLASQETQYF
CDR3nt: TGTGCCAGCAGCTTAGCCAGCCAAGAGACCCAGTACTTC

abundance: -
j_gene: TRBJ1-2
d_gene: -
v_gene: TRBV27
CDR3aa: CASSLFGGPYYGYTF
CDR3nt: TGTGCCAGCAGTTTGTTTGGGGGCCCGTACTATGGCTACACCTTC

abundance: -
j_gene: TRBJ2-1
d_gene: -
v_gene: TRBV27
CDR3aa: CASSLGRPYNEQFF
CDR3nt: TGTGCCAGCAGTTTAGGCCGCCCCTACAATGAGCAGTTCTTC

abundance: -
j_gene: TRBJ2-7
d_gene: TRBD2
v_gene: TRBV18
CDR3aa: CASSPLRSPTLADSYEQYF
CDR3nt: TGTGCCAGCTCACCACTCCGATCCCCCACTCTAGCGGACTCCTACGAGCAGTACTTC

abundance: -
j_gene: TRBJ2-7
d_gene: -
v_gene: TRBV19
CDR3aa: CASSIGLSSYEQYF
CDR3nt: TGTGCCAGTAGTATAGGACTTAGCTCCTACGAGCAGTACTTC

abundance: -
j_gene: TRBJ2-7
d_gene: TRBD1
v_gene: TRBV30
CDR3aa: CAWSVSGGYEQYF
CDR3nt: TGTGCCTGGAGTGTATCAGGGGGCTACGAGCAGTACTTC

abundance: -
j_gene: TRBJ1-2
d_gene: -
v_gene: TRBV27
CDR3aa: CASSFLGGYGYTF
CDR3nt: TGTGCCAGCAGTTTCCTGGGGGGCTATGGCTACACCTTC

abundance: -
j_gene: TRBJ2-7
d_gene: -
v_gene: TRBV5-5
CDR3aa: CASSLLVSYGSYEQYF
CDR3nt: TGTGCCAGCAGCTTGTTGGTGTCGTACGGCTCCTACGAGCAGTACTTC

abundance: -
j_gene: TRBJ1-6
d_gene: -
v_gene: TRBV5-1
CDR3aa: CASRDSSSYNSPLHF
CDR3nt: TGCGCCAGCAGGGACAGCAGCTCCTATAATTCACCCCTCCACTTT

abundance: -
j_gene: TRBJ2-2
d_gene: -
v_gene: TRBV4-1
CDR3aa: CASSHTNTGELFF
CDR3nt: TGCGCCAGCAGCCACACTAACACCGGGGAGCTGTTTTTT

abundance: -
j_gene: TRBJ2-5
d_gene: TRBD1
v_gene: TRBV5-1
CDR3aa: CASSLGTGGDVETQYF
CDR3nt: TGCGCCAGCAGCTTGGGGACAGGGGGCGATGTGGAGACCCAGTACTTC

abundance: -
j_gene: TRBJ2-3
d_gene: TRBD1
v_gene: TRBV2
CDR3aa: CASRDRVSDTQYF
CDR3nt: TGTGCCAGCCGGGACAGGGTATCAGATACGCAGTATTTT

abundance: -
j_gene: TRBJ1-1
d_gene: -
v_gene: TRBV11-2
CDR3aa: CASSLEFVAGLDAFF
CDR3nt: TGTGCCAGCAGCTTAGAGTTCGTTGCGGGGCTCGACGCTTTCTTT

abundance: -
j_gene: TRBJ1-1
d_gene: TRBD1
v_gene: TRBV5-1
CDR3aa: CASSLGQANTEAFF
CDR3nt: TGCGCCAGCAGCCTCGGACAGGCGAACACTGAAGCTTTCTTT

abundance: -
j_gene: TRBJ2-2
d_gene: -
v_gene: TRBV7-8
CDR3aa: CASSLGPSVTGELFF
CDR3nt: TGTGCCAGCAGCTTAGGCCCCTCGGTAACCGGGGAGCTGTTTTTT

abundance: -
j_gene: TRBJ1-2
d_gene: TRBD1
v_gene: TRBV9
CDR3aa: CASSVVGGQGRSGYTF
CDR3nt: TGTGCCAGCAGCGTAGTAGGGGGACAGGGGAGGTCTGGCTACACCTTC

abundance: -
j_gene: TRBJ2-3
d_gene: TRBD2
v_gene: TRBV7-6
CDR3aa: CASSFGLADTDTQYF
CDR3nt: TGTGCCAGCAGCTTTGGACTAGCGGACACAGATACGCAGTATTTT

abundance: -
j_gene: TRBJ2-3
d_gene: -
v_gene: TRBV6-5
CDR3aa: CASSSPRGTDTQYF
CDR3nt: TGTGCCAGCAGTTCCCCACGGGGCACAGATACGCAGTATTTT